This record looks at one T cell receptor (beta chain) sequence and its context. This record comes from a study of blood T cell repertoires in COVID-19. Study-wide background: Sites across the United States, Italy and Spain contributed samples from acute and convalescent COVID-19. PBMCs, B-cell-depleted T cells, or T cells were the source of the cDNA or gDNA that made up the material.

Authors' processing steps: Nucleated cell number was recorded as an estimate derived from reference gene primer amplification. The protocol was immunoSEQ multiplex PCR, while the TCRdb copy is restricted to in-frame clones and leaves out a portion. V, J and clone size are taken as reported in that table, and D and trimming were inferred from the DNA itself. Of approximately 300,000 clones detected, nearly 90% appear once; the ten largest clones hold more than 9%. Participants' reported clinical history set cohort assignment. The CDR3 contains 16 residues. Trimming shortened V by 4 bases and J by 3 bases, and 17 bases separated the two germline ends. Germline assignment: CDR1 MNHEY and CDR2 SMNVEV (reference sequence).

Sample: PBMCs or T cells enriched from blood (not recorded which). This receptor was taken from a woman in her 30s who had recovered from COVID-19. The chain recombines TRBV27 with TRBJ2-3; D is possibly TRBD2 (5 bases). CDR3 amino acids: CASSSLTRRVTDTQYF. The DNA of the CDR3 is TGTGCCAGCAGTTCGTTAACTAGACGGGTAACAGATACGCAGTATTTT.